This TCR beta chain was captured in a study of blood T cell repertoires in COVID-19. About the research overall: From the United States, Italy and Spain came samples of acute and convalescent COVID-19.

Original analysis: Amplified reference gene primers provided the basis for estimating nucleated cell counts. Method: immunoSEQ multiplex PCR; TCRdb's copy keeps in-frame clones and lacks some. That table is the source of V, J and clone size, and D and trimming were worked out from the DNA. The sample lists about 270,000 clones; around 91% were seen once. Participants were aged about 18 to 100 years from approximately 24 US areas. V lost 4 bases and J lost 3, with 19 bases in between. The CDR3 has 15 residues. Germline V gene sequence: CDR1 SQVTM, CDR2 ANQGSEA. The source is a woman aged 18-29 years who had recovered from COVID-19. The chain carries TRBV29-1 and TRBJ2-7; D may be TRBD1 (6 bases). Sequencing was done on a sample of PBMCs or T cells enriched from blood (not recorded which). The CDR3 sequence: CSVVRDNRQDYEQYF. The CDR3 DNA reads TGCAGCGTTGTCAGGGACAACCGTCAGGACTACGAGCAGTACTTC.